This T cell receptor delta chain was recorded in a study of γδ T cells in repeated Plasmodium falciparum infection. On the study more broadly: Each infection was followed by sampling at 21 days, plus baseline and some pre-infection draws. Some Malian samples span acute malaria episodes; others come from no-transmission periods.

This CDR3 is 25 amino acids long. V lost 0 bases to trimming and J lost 1 base; unmatched junction nucleotides: 32. In germline, CDR1 is GEAIGNYY, CDR2 EKD. Gammadelta T cells were flow-sorted from PBMC into Vgamma9/Vdelta2+ and Vdelta2-negative populations for bulk analysis. Concerning this clone: The target antigen is unknown. TCRdb assigns this DNA the protein of a much larger clone, which departs from its translation at residue 9; this likely reflects a read error, and the protein shown comes from translating the DNA.

Study-wide results and caveats: Malian donors came from one small rural village, predominantly one ethnic group. Vgamma9/Vdelta2+ T cells showed a stable polyclonal repertoire with shared TCRgamma sequences.

TCRdb re-called the multiplex PCR reads with CATT. The data show around 86,000 delta-chain clones, with more than 1.4% seen just once and roughly 8.1% held by the top ten. This clonotype was obtained from a pool of human donors (malaria-infected and uninfected, not separated). Material: gamma-delta T cells from blood. The chain has TRDV2 and TRDJ1; 9 bases are shared with TRDD3. TCRdb leaves out the J gene; it was filled in here by matching the DNA to germline. This CDR3 is CACDTVGLWGYAANRVSETTDKLIF. The CDR3 DNA reads TGTGCCTGTGACACCGTCGGTCTGTGGGGATACGCGGCGAACCGCGTATCCGAGACCACCGATAAACTCATCTTT.